What follows is one TCR beta chain and its context. The sample belongs to a study of T cell responses to AZD1222 COVID-19 vaccine. Clones were sequenced by immunoSEQ multiplex PCR, and TCRdb holds only the in-frame ones, with some missing. Among about 94,000 clones listed, around nine tenths were seen once. The CDR3 is made up of 16 amino acids. With 1 base clipped from V and 5 bases from J, the junction kept 7 bases outside the gene matches. Per the germline V gene, CDR1 is MGHRA and CDR2 is YSYEKL. The TCR sequence derives from an adult in good health. The chain combines TRBV4-1 with TRBJ1-5; 8 bases fit TRBD1. Sequenced material: peripheral blood, taken on day 0 of AZD1222 vaccination. The CDR3 nucleotides read TGCGCCAGCAGCCAAGCCCAGGGGGCGAGGGATCAGCCCCAGCATTTT. Translated: CASSQAQGARDQPQHF.